This paragraph reports one TCR beta chain. With a much larger clone just one base away, this may be a read error. Germline CDR1 is MNHNY and CDR2 is SVGAGI (reference sequence). CDR3 length: 14 residues. Trimming left V 0 bases short and J 4 bases short, with 9 bases between. The input was approximately 500 ng total RNA; TCR beta cDNA was made from it with a constant-region primer. The TCR beta library was amplified through three nested multiplex PCR rounds in a modified ARM-PCR procedure. A C-beta reverse primer and TRBV1-TRBV30 forward primers served in each of the first two PCR rounds, at about 9 cycles apiece. TCRdb fed the multiplex PCR reads into MiXCR, producing one record per CDR3 protein. The sample carries 99,000 or so distinct CDR3 sequences, more than 60% recorded once. The data derive from a study of tumor-infiltrating lymphocytes in primary liver carcinoma. DNA and RNA were both co-extracted from 20-30 mg of bulk tissue that had not been sorted.

The source material was liver tumor tissue from sampling region 5. Indicated subset: tumor region T5, tumor centre. The chain is built from TRBV6-6 and TRBJ1-2; perhaps TRBD1 as D (6 bases). The clonotype originates from a woman aged 55-69 years with primary liver carcinoma and hepatitis B virus infection. The CDR3 DNA is TGTGCCAGCAGTTACTCCGACAGGAGCTATGGCTACACCTTC. This sequence encodes CASSYSDRSYGYTF.